This T cell receptor (beta chain) is from a study of T-cell memory formation after mild COVID-19. This CDR3 region has 14 residues. V was pared by 2 bases and J by 4 bases, with 11 bases between. CDR1 KGHSH and CDR2 LQKENI come from the germline V gene. Via MiXCR, TCRdb re-called the 5' RACE reads, giving one row per CDR3 protein. The sample has roughly 600,000 distinct CDR3 sequences; more than 15% are singletons. The sample consisted of PBMCs or a T cell subset sorted from them (not recorded which). The chain links TRBV18 to TRBJ1-1; D gene unclear. The TCR originated in an adult woman who had mild COVID-19 (a few samples of this study predate the infection). Cell type and time point are not known. CDR3 sequence reads: CASSPGDEATEAFF. CDR3 DNA: TGTGCCAGCTCACCAGGGGATGAGGCCACTGAAGCTTTCTTT.